Following are 4 T cell receptor beta chains from one sample sequenced in a study of memory CD4+ T cells and cytomegalovirus serostatus. The sort gate was single viable CD3+CD4+CD8-CD45RO+ cells for memory CD4+ T cells. This table comes from immunoSEQ multiplex PCR, and its TCRdb copy is limited to in-frame clones, with some not included. There are under 70,000 clones in the sample; about three quarters occur only once, and approximately 1.1% lies in the top ten. Sequenced input: memory CD4+ T cells from blood. The source of these receptors is an adult in good health and CMV-seronegative.

This clone came up a few times. The rearrangement links TRBV18 to TRBJ2-5; D gene uncertain. This CDR3 has 13 amino acids. Trimming pared 3 bases from V and 5 bases from J, leaving 10 bases between. Germline V gives CDR1 KGHSH, CDR2 LQKENI. CDR3 nucleotide sequence: TGTGCCAGCTCACCCGATAGTGGGGAGACCCAGTACTTC. It is translated as CASSPDSGETQYF.

This chain uses TRBV1 with TRBJ2-7. TRBV1 is annotated as a pseudogene. The CDR3 sequence is 15 residues long. CDR3 DNA sequence: TGCACCGGACGTCGTCTGAGTAACGGAGACCACGAGCAGTACTTC. It codes for CTGRRLSNGDHEQYF.

The V and J genes are TRBV7-9 and TRBJ1-1, with a weak D call TRBD1 (6 bases). CDR3 size: 16 residues. Looked up from germline, CDR1 is SEHNR and CDR2 is FQNEAQ (reference sequence). V was cut by 6 bases and J by 0 bases, with 17 bases left in between. CDR3: CASRDPRGAMNTEAFF. The DNA of the CDR3 is TGTGCCAGCAGAGATCCCAGGGGCGCAATGAACACTGAAGCTTTCTTT.

This clone was seen just once. The rearrangement joins TRBV6-5 to TRBJ1-3, with D unclear. Trimming pared 0 bases from V and 3 bases from J, leaving 12 bases between. The CDR3 is made up of 16 amino acids. The V gene's germline CDR1 is MNHEY and CDR2 SVGAGI. The CDR3 nucleotides read TGTGCCAGCAGTTACTCGCTCAGAACTGGTGGAAACACCATATATTTT. Its protein product is CASSYSLRTGGNTIYF.